This entry lists 20 T cell receptor beta chains sequenced from one sample in a study of blood T cell repertoires in COVID-19. Some clones are missing from TCRdb's copy, which holds only in-frame ones; the method was immunoSEQ multiplex PCR. The table records 120,000 to 150,000 clones, 88% of them present only once. The specimen was peripheral blood. The receptors here all came from a human donor with COVID-19, enrolled during active disease. The donor label of this sample is uncertain.

This rearrangement joins TRBV7-9 to TRBJ2-1; possible D gene TRBD2, 6 bases. Trimming removed 6 bases at V and 7 bases at J, with 16 bases between. The CDR3 runs 14 residues. CDR1 and CDR2 (germline): SEHNR, FQNEAQ (reference sequence). CDR3: CASSYIRETNEQFF. The CDR3 bases are TGTGCCAGCAGTTATATCCGGGAGACAAATGAGCAGTTCTTC.

The rearrangement uses TRBV9 and TRBJ2-2, with unresolved D. Trimming removed 4 bases from V and 0 bases from J, with 13 bases in between. CDR3 length: 16 residues. Germline-derived CDR1 and CDR2 are SGDLS and YYNGEE. The CDR3 DNA is TGTGCCAGCAGCCCCCGGAACAGAGCGAACACCGGGGAGCTGTTTTTT. Translation gives CASSPRNRANTGELFF.

The gene calls are TRBV20-1 and TRBJ1-1; 8 bases are a match to TRBD1. The CDR3 spans 11 residues. Germline V gene lookup returns CDR1 DFQATT and CDR2 SNEGSKA (reference sequence). After removal of 3 bases from V and 11 bases from J, the junction contained 5 bases not matched to a gene. CDR3: CSASKQGEAFF. The CDR3 nucleotides are TGCAGTGCTAGTAAACAGGGGGAGGCTTTCTTT.

The V and J genes are TRBV19 and TRBJ1-2; 8 nucleotides agree with TRBD1. Losses at the gene ends were 7 bases for V and 7 bases for J; bases not matched to a gene: 14. The germline gives CDR1 LNHDA, CDR2 SQIVND (reference sequence). The CDR3 covers 15 residues. DNA of the CDR3: TGTGCCAGTACCCCTCAGCAGGGGGCGACGACTGGCTACACCTTC. It yields the protein CASTPQQGATTGYTF.

The chain carries TRBV6-5 and TRBJ2-6; D is unclear. The CDR3 extends over 16 amino acids. Germline V lookup: CDR1 MNHEY, CDR2 SVGAGI. Deletions cut 4 bases from V and 4 bases from J, with 14 bases between. The DNA of the CDR3 is TGTGCCAGCAGTTCCCACCCAGGTGCCGGGGCCAACGTCCTGACTTTC. It translates to CASSSHPGAGANVLTF.

The chain is built from TRBV19 and TRBJ1-5; D is possibly TRBD1 (6 bases). The germline gives CDR1 LNHDA, CDR2 SQIVND (reference sequence). The CDR3 loop spans 13 amino acids. The germline V and J ends were trimmed by 10 bases and 2 bases, with 12 bases remaining between them. CDR3 region: CATAPGGNQPQHF. The CDR3 DNA sequence: TGTGCCACCGCCCCAGGGGGCAATCAGCCCCAGCATTTT.

The CDR3 sequence: CASSLDRGDTQYF. CDR3 bases: TGTGCCAGCAGCCTAGACAGGGGAGATACGCAGTATTTT. The V and J genes are TRBV7-9 and TRBJ2-3, with 8 positions matching TRBD1. There are 13 residues in the CDR3. V trimming: 5 bases; J trimming: 5 bases; junction bases outside the gene matches: 3. The germline gives CDR1 SEHNR, CDR2 FQNEAQ (reference sequence).

The chain combines TRBV10-3 with TRBJ1-2; 7 bases line up with TRBD1. V dropped 2 bases and J dropped 8; count of bases not matched to a gene: 8. Germline assignment: CDR1 ENHRY and CDR2 SYGVKD. This CDR3 spans 14 amino acids. The CDR3 DNA reads as TGTGCCATCAGTGAGGGGGCAGGGGGTTACGGCTACACCTTC. Its protein product is CAISEGAGGYGYTF.

The V and J genes are TRBV10-3 and TRBJ2-1; D not resolved. CDR1 and CDR2 from the germline V gene are ENHRY and SYGVKD. V lost 0 bases, J lost 4 bases, and 10 bases lay in between. CDR3 length equals 15 residues. The CDR3 sequence: CAISESNDLYNEQFF. CDR3 coding DNA: TGTGCCATCAGTGAGTCAAATGACTTATACAATGAGCAGTTCTTC.

The chain couples TRBV3-1 (or the pseudogene TRBV3-2) to TRBJ2-3, with 8 bases fitting TRBD1. CDR3 length: 16 residues. Germline-derived CDR1 and CDR2 are LGHDT and YNNKEL (reference sequence). V lost 4 bases and J lost 3; bases outside the gene matches: 9. CDR3 sequence reads: CASSRGQGFFTDTQYF. CDR3 DNA: TGTGCCAGCAGCCGAGGACAGGGATTTTTTACAGATACGCAGTATTTT.

The chain carries TRBV18 and TRBJ2-7; 7 bases are a match to TRBD2. The trim removed 3 bases at V and 2 bases at J, leaving 4 bases unmatched. Looked up from germline, CDR1 is KGHSH and CDR2 is LQKENI. This CDR3 region has 14 residues. The CDR3 here is CASSPAAGAYEQYF. In nucleotides, the CDR3 is TGTGCCAGCTCACCCGCCGCGGGGGCCTACGAGCAGTACTTC.

This chain connects TRBV13 to TRBJ1-6; weak D call: TRBD1 (6 bases). The CDR3 runs 14 residues. V was cut by 3 bases and J by 9 bases, with 12 bases left in between. Germline CDR1 PRHDT, CDR2 FYEKMQ (reference sequence). CDR3 amino acids: CASSFRDMTSPLHF. CDR3 coding DNA: TGTGCCAGCAGCTTCCGGGACATGACTTCACCCCTCCACTTT.

This chain joins TRBV2 and TRBJ2-3, with 7 bases lining up with TRBD2. V was clipped by 1 base and J by 6 bases; unmatched bases: 4. In germline, CDR1 is SNHLY, CDR2 FYNNEI. The CDR3 is 14 residues long. The CDR3 sequence is CASSEGEGKDTQYF. The CDR3, as DNA: TGTGCCAGCAGTGAAGGGGAGGGGAAGGATACGCAGTATTTT.

The J gene is TRBJ2-2, the V gene TRBV6-1; D might be TRBD1 (5 bases). The CDR3 runs 14 residues. Germline values: CDR1 MNHNS, CDR2 SASEGT. Trimming shortened V by 2 bases and J by 6 bases, and 10 bases separated the two germline ends. CDR3 region: CASSEYGRAGELFF. For the CDR3, the DNA is TGTGCCAGCAGTGAATATGGCAGGGCCGGGGAGCTGTTTTTT.

In this sample, this clone turned up once. J is TRBJ2-2 and V is TRBV5-4; 7 positions match TRBD1. V trimming: 0 bases; J trimming: 3 bases; junction bases outside the gene matches: 5. Germline CDR1 and CDR2: SGHNT and YYREEE (reference sequence). The CDR3 contains 16 residues. The CDR3 DNA reads as TGTGCCAGCAGCTTGGTGAGGGGGCTGGACACCGGGGAGCTGTTTTTT. Translating it yields CASSLVRGLDTGELFF.

This sequence joins TRBV11-2 and TRBJ2-7; TRBD1 aligns across 7 bases. CDR1 is SGHAT and CDR2 is FQNNGV in the germline V gene. With 4 bases clipped from V and 3 bases from J, the junction kept 9 bases outside the gene matches. This CDR3 region has 15 residues. DNA for the CDR3: TGTGCCAGCAGCTCTATCCGACAGGGACGCTACGAGCAGTACTTC. It codes for CASSSIRQGRYEQYF.

This clone occurred many times. The V gene is TRBV14, the J gene TRBJ1-3; 7 bases map to TRBD1. CDR3 length: 16 residues. Germline V gene data show CDR1 as SGHDN and CDR2 as FVKESK. J was trimmed by 4 bases and V by 3 bases; bases with no gene match: 9. The CDR3 reads CASSQGTELRGNTIYF. The CDR3 DNA reads as TGTGCCAGCAGCCAGGGGACAGAACTGCGAGGAAACACCATATATTTT.

The chain employs TRBV7-6 and TRBJ2-2, with 7 nucleotides matching TRBD2. The CDR3 length is 17 residues. Losses at the gene ends were 4 bases for V and 1 base for J; bases not matched to a gene: 9. Looked up from germline, CDR1 is SGHVS and CDR2 is FNYEAQ. The CDR3 protein is CASSSSGRRWNTGELFF. As DNA, the CDR3 is TGTGCCAGCAGCTCTAGCGGACGCCGCTGGAACACCGGGGAGCTGTTTTTT.

The J gene is TRBJ1-3, the V gene TRBV9; weak D call: TRBD1 (5 bases). The V gene lost 6 bases and the J gene lost 6 bases, with 16 bases spanning the gap. The germline CDR1 and CDR2 sequences are SGDLS and YYNGEE. This CDR3 is built from 14 residues. CDR3 nucleotides: TGTGCCAGCACGGAGGGGCCGGGTCAAAACACCATATATTTT. It is translated as CASTEGPGQNTIYF.

CDR3 region: CSASSVYEQYF. Written as DNA, the CDR3 is TGCAGTGCTTCCTCAGTATACGAGCAGTACTTC. V usage is TRBV20-1 and J usage is TRBJ2-7, with D unresolved. The CDR3 has 11 amino acids. The germline CDR1 and CDR2 sequences are DFQATT and SNEGSKA (reference sequence). The V end was cut by 5 bases, the J end by 4 bases, with 9 bases between.